There are a few counts of the clone carrying this T cell receptor beta chain. The V segment lost 4 bases and the J segment 5 bases; nucleotides outside the gene matches: 12. The CDR3 runs to 16 residues. The germline gives CDR1 LGHDT, CDR2 YNNKEL (reference sequence). The data belong to a study of blood T cell repertoires in COVID-19. Study at large: The samples span acute and convalescent COVID-19 from the United States, Italy and Spain. The analysed material was cDNA or gDNA that came from T cells, B-cell-depleted T cells, or PBMCs.

Methods used by the authors: Reference gene primer amplification gave estimated nucleated cell counts. Sequenced by immunoSEQ multiplex PCR; TCRdb stores in-frame clones only, minus some. V and J calls and clone size are those listed in that table; D and trimming were worked out from the DNA. The table includes about 5,100 clones, roughly 90% detected once. The chain links TRBV3-1 (or the pseudogene TRBV3-2) to TRBJ1-2; 8 bases match TRBD1. The TCR originated in a woman aged 80 or older with acute or convalescent COVID-19. Specimen: peripheral blood. For the CDR3, the DNA is TGTGCCAGCAGCCCAAAGCCCAGACAGGGGCGGTATGGCTACACCTTC. Translated: CASSPKPRQGRYGYTF.